These 21 T cell receptor beta chains were sequenced from one sample in a study of pediatric ulcerative colitis. The repertoire was sequenced with immunoSEQ multiplex PCR; TCRdb's copy has only in-frame clones and lacks some. Among 18,000 or so clones, roughly 74% were seen once, and the ten largest hold around 7%. The rectum was sampled with one to two pinch biopsies at colonoscopy. Sequenced: gut tissue. These receptors were collected from a boy between 10 and 17 years old with moderate ulcerative colitis.

This rearrangement joins TRBV4-3 to TRBJ2-1, with D perhaps assigned TRBD1 or TRBD2 (5 bases each). CDR1 is LGHNA and CDR2 is YSLEER in the germline V gene. The length of the CDR3 is 14 residues. The germline V and J ends were trimmed by 3 bases and 9 bases, with 15 bases remaining between them. The DNA for the CDR3 is TGCGCCAGCAGCCAGTCCGGGGCCTGGGGTGAGCAGTTCTTC. It yields the protein CASSQSGAWGEQFF.

The chain employs TRBV27 and TRBJ2-7; no definite D call. The CDR3 sequence is 14 residues long. V shed 5 bases and J shed 2 bases, with 13 bases lying between them. CDR1 and CDR2 (germline): MNHEY, SMNVEV (reference sequence). CDR3 amino acids: CASSPSIGPYEQYF. The CDR3 region has the DNA TGTGCCAGCAGTCCCTCCATAGGCCCCTACGAGCAGTACTTC.

The rearrangement links TRBV7-2 to TRBJ2-1; TRBD2 matches at 8 bases. V was pared by 4 bases and J by 7 bases, with 12 bases of the junction left unmatched. CDR1 and CDR2 from the germline V gene are SGHTA and FQGNSA. The length of the CDR3 is 16 residues. The CDR3 sequence is CASSSRGSGSRNEQFF. The CDR3 DNA follows: TGTGCCAGCAGCTCCCGAGGGAGCGGGAGTCGGAATGAGCAGTTCTTC.

The chain carries TRBV7-2 and TRBJ1-1; possible D gene TRBD1, 5 bases. The germline CDR1 and CDR2 sequences are SGHTA and FQGNSA. The CDR3 is made up of 12 amino acids. Deletions cut 6 bases from V and 1 base from J, with 6 bases between. For the CDR3, the DNA is TGTGCCAGCAGGGGACGGAACACTGAAGCTTTCTTT. It codes for CASRGRNTEAFF.

This clone has a single count. The CDR3 protein is CASSLRGGQETQYF. In DNA form, the CDR3 reads TGTGCCAGCAGCTTGCGGGGGGGCCAAGAGACCCAGTACTTC. This chain joins TRBV5-4 and TRBJ2-5, with 8 bases lining up with TRBD2. Germline V gives CDR1 SGHNT, CDR2 YYREEE (reference sequence). CDR3 length: 14 amino acids. Trimming removed 1 base from V and 1 base from J; junction bases left unmatched: 0.

This clone was counted between two and nine times. The rearrangement uses TRBV4-1 and TRBJ2-2; D remains ambiguous. Trimming cost V 3 bases and J 4 bases, with 12 bases left between them. Germline V CDR1 and CDR2: MGHRA, YSYEKL. The CDR3 runs to 15 residues. The CDR3 is CASSQASSGTGELFF. DNA of the CDR3: TGCGCCAGCAGCCAGGCAAGCTCAGGCACCGGGGAGCTGTTTTTT.

This rearrangement joins TRBV30 to TRBJ2-7, with D hard to call. Trimming took off 0 bases at V and 3 bases at J, with 6 bases between the two ends. CDR1 and CDR2 (germline): GTSNPN, SVGIG (reference sequence). The CDR3 is made up of 12 amino acids. CDR3 residues: CAWSVSGYEQYF. The CDR3 nucleotides are TGTGCCTGGAGTGTATCGGGCTACGAGCAGTACTTC. Together with reference TRBV30 and TRBJ2-7, the CDR3 gives the full variable domain: SQTIHQWPATLVQPVGSPLSLECTVEGTSNPNLYWYRQAAGRGLQLLFYSVGIGQISSEVPQNLSASRPQDRQFILSSKKLLLSDSGFYLCAWSVSGYEQYFGPGTRLTVT.

The gene calls are TRBV7-6 and TRBJ2-7, with 8 bases matching TRBD1. V trimming: 1 base; J trimming: 2 bases; junction bases outside the gene matches: 13. The germline CDR1 and CDR2 sequences are SGHVS and FNYEAQ. This CDR3 comprises 18 residues. The CDR3 here is CASSLVQPRTGFTYEQYF. The CDR3 DNA is TGTGCCAGCAGCTTAGTTCAACCTAGGACAGGGTTCACCTACGAGCAGTACTTC.

This clone appeared a single time. The chain combines TRBV18 with TRBJ2-6, with D perhaps matching TRBD1 (5 bases). This CDR3 is built from 19 residues. CDR1 and CDR2 from the germline V gene are KGHSH and LQKENI. The ends were cut back, 2 bases at V and 2 bases at J, with 19 bases in the middle. CDR3 sequence (DNA): TGTGCCAGCTCACCAAACCAGGGTGCTTTTGTTACTGGGGCCAACGTCCTGACTTTC. This sequence encodes CASSPNQGAFVTGANVLTF.

The chain carries TRBV5-1 and TRBJ2-3; TRBD2 matches at 8 bases. CDR1 is SGHRS, CDR2 YFSETQ, per germline. There are 14 residues in the CDR3. J lost 5 bases, V lost 3 bases, and 5 bases had no gene match. Here the CDR3 reads CASSSDGGEDTQYF. The CDR3 DNA is TGCGCCAGCAGCTCGGACGGGGGGGAAGATACGCAGTATTTT.

The rearrangement joins TRBV18 to TRBJ1-4; maybe TRBD1 (5 bases). CDR3 length: 14 amino acids. Germline V gives CDR1 KGHSH, CDR2 LQKENI. Trimming pared 3 bases from V and 4 bases from J, leaving 9 bases between. CDR3 in amino acids: CASSPRAFNEKLFF. CDR3 DNA sequence: TGTGCCAGCTCACCCAGGGCCTTTAATGAAAAACTGTTTTTT.

The J gene is TRBJ1-6, the V gene TRBV6-1; no reliable D call. The V end lost 6 bases, the J end lost 5 bases, and 8 bases lay between the germline ends. The germline gives CDR1 MNHNS, CDR2 SASEGT. The CDR3 is 13 residues long. For the CDR3, the DNA is TGTGCCAGCAGGGACGGGAATAATTCACCCCTCCACTTT. Translation gives CASRDGNNSPLHF.

This clone appeared once. This chain connects TRBV13 to TRBJ2-3; D is ambiguous. CDR1 is PRHDT and CDR2 is FYEKMQ in the germline V gene (reference sequence). Trimming shortened V by 4 bases and J by 1 base, and 15 bases separated the two germline ends. The CDR3 spans 16 residues. CDR3 loop: CASSSLPPDGTDTQYF. The CDR3 coding sequence is TGTGCCAGCAGCTCGCTCCCGCCGGACGGCACAGATACGCAGTATTTT.

V and J are TRBV5-1 and TRBJ2-5; D tentatively reads TRBD1 or TRBD2 (6 bases each). This CDR3 region has 15 residues. V lost 3 bases, J lost 5 bases, and 17 bases lay in between. The germline gives CDR1 SGHRS, CDR2 YFSETQ. CDR3 DNA sequence: TGCGCCAGCAGCTCCGGGGGCGGACCCCAGGAGACCCAGTACTTC. Translated, it gives CASSSGGGPQETQYF.

The chain combines TRBV4-1 with TRBJ2-2; 7 bases are shared with TRBD2. The CDR3 consists of 15 residues. CDR1 and CDR2 (germline): MGHRA, YSYEKL. V shed 6 bases and J 4 bases; nucleotides not matched to a gene: 8. CDR3 amino acids: CASRPARGGTGELFF. The CDR3 DNA sequence: TGCGCCAGCAGACCCGCGCGCGGGGGCACCGGGGAGCTGTTTTTT.

This chain links TRBV27 with TRBJ1-1; 10 bases agree with TRBD1. The CDR3 loop spans 15 amino acids. The V segment lost 5 bases and the J segment 7 bases; nucleotides outside the gene matches: 10. The germline V gene has CDR1 MNHEY and CDR2 SMNVEV (reference sequence). CDR3 DNA: TGTGCCAGCAGTGGCCACGGGACAGGGGAGGGTGAAGCTTTCTTT. Translation: CASSGHGTGEGEAFF.

This clone came up once. This chain connects TRBV5-1 to TRBJ1-2; unclear D gene. Germline V CDR1 and CDR2: SGHRS, YFSETQ. Trimming took off 1 base at V and 4 bases at J, with 11 bases between the two ends. The CDR3 contains 14 residues. The CDR3 sequence is CASSLTQGAYGYTF. CDR3 bases: TGCGCCAGCAGCTTGACCCAAGGAGCCTATGGCTACACCTTC.

The J gene is TRBJ1-1, the V gene TRBV9, with TRBD1 matching over 8 bases. The CDR3 length is 15 residues. Per germline, CDR1 SGDLS and CDR2 YYNGEE. V was clipped by 4 bases and J by 10 bases; unmatched bases: 15. The CDR3 spells CASSITDRAGRGAFF. As DNA, the CDR3 is TGTGCCAGCAGCATCACGGACAGGGCCGGGCGGGGAGCTTTCTTT.

The chain uses TRBV11-3 and TRBJ2-7, with 9 nucleotides matching TRBD2. CDR3 size: 15 residues. J lost 5 bases, V lost 0 bases, and 5 bases had no gene match. The germline V gene has CDR1 SGHNT and CDR2 YENEEA. The CDR3 nucleotides read TGTGCCAGCAGCTTAGATGGCGGGAGGGCCGACGAGCAGTACTTC. This translates into CASSLDGGRADEQYF.

The chain joins TRBV30 to TRBJ2-7; no clear D. The CDR3 spans 14 residues. With 7 bases removed from V and 4 bases from J, the gap between germline ends came to 20 bases. The germline gives CDR1 GTSNPN, CDR2 SVGIG (reference sequence). This CDR3 is CASKTVQVPYEQYF. The CDR3 DNA reads TGTGCCTCAAAAACGGTCCAGGTCCCGTACGAGCAGTACTTC. Full variable domain (outside the CDR3, taken from reference TRBV30 and TRBJ2-7): SQTIHQWPATLVQPVGSPLSLECTVEGTSNPNLYWYRQAAGRGLQLLFYSVGIGQISSEVPQNLSASRPQDRQFILSSKKLLLSDSGFYLCASKTVQVPYEQYFGPGTRLTVT.

The chain couples TRBV6-1 to TRBJ2-6, with 9 bases aligning to TRBD1. The length of the CDR3 is 17 residues. V lost 2 bases and J lost 0; bases outside the gene matches: 2. The germline CDR1 and CDR2 sequences are MNHNS and SASEGT. This CDR3 is CASSENRGPSGANVLTF. CDR3 nucleotide sequence: TGTGCCAGCAGTGAAAACAGGGGGCCCTCTGGGGCCAACGTCCTGACTTTC.